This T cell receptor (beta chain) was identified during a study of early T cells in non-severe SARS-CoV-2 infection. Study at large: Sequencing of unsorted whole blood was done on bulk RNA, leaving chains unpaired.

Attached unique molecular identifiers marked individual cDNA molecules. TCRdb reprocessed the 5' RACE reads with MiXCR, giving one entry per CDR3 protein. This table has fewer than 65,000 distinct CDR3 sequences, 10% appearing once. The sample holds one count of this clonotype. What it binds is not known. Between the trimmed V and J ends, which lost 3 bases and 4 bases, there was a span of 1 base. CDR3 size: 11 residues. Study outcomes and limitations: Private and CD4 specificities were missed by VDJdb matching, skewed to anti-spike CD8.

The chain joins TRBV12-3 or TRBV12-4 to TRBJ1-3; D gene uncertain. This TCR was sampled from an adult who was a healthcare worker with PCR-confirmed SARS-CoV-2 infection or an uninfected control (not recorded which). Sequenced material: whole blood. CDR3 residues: CASSLGNTIYF. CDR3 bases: TGTGCCAGCAGTTTGGGAAACACCATATATTTT.